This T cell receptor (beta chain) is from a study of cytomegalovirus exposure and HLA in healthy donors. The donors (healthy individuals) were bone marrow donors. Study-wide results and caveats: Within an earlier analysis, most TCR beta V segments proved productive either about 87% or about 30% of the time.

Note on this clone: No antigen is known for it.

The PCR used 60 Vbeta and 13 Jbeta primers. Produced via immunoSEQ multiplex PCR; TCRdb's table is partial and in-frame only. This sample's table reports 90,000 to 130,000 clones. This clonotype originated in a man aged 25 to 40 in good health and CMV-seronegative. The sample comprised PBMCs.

The CDR3 nucleotides read TGTGCCAGCAGCTTCGAGAATTCACCCCTCCACTTT. Translated, it gives CASSFENSPLHF. This chain uses TRBV7-2 with TRBJ1-6; D unclear. This CDR3 is built from 12 residues. Per the germline V gene, CDR1 is SGHTA and CDR2 is FQGNSA. Trimming shortened V by 3 bases and J by 7 bases, and 4 bases separated the two germline ends.